Reported below is one T cell receptor beta chain. Its specificity is unknown. This entry comes from a study of human versus mouse CDR3 diversity and MHC coevolution. Looking at the study overall: The immunoSEQ assay reportedly detects one in 200,000 T cells. Regarding the study as a whole: By iCHAO1, human TCR beta clonotypes numbered roughly 1.7 million, the most.

Some clones are missing from TCRdb's copy, which holds only in-frame ones; the method was immunoSEQ multiplex PCR. Among about 83,000 clones listed, 85% to 95% were seen once. With 0 bases removed from V and 4 bases from J, the gap between germline ends came to 9 bases. This CDR3 comprises 14 residues. From germline, CDR1 is KGHSH and CDR2 LQKENI. The clonotype comes from a person aged 30-69 years in good health. The V and J genes are TRBV18 and TRBJ1-1; TRBD1 might be the D (6 bases). The specimen sequenced was naive CD4+ T cells from blood. Subset reported: CD45RO-negative CD62L-positive naive CD4 T cells. In DNA form, the CDR3 reads TGTGCCAGCTCACCACCGGCGGGGGCCACTGAAGCTTTCTTT. It is translated as CASSPPAGATEAFF.